The entry below gives a single T cell receptor (beta chain) sequence along with its context. Method: immunoSEQ multiplex PCR; TCRdb's copy keeps in-frame clones and lacks some. The sample contains roughly 280,000 clones, about 88% of which appear only once. This sample was taken from a study of blood T cell repertoires in COVID-19. Study at large: PBMCs, B-cell-depleted T cells, or T cells provided the cDNA or gDNA that made up the material.

Ages ranged from 18 to 89 years, with residence in around 24 US areas. Recovered status in Cohort 3 required two negative PCRs, clearance, or symptom resolution. The germline V gene has CDR1 SQVTM and CDR2 ANQGSEA. The V segment lost 2 bases and the J segment 6 bases; nucleotides outside the gene matches: 3. CDR3 length: 13 amino acids. The chain carries TRBV29-1 and TRBJ2-7; 11 nucleotides match TRBD1. This receptor was taken from a woman aged 45 to 65 who had recovered from COVID-19. The sequencing input was PBMCs or T cells enriched from blood (not recorded which). The CDR3 is CSVERTGGGEQYF. CDR3 DNA sequence: TGCAGCGTTGAAAGGACAGGGGGCGGCGAGCAGTACTTC.